A single sample gave rise to the 2 T cell receptor beta chains below, sequenced in a study of beta chain features in type 1 diabetes. Expressed TCRB transcripts got sequenced, as all isolated RNA was reverse transcribed. Assay used: immunoSEQ multiplex PCR; TCRdb lists only in-frame clones, some missing. The data contain about 270,000 clones, around 14% of them singletons. Sequencing was carried out using naive CD4+ T cells from blood. All receptors derive from a woman between 40 and 50 years old in good health.

This clone turned up a few times. The chain has TRBV2 and TRBJ2-5; 13 nucleotides agree with TRBD2. CDR1 is SNHLY, CDR2 FYNNEI, per germline. The junction had 8 bases not matched to a gene; V was cut back by 5 bases and J by 5 bases. The CDR3 spans 16 residues. CDR3 region: CASSPLAGGSWETQYF. CDR3 nucleotides: TGTGCCAGCAGTCCACTAGCGGGGGGGTCCTGGGAGACCCAGTACTTC.

Comment on this clone: Other DNA sequences in this specimen translate into the identical CDR3. The chain links TRBV6-5 to TRBJ1-1, with D unclear. The CDR3 is 13 amino acids. With 2 bases removed from V and 0 bases from J, the gap between germline ends came to 4 bases. CDR1 is MNHEY, CDR2 SVGAGI, per germline. The CDR3 sequence: CASSYRVNTEAFF. The CDR3 DNA reads as TGTGCCAGCAGTTACCGTGTGAACACTGAAGCTTTCTTT.